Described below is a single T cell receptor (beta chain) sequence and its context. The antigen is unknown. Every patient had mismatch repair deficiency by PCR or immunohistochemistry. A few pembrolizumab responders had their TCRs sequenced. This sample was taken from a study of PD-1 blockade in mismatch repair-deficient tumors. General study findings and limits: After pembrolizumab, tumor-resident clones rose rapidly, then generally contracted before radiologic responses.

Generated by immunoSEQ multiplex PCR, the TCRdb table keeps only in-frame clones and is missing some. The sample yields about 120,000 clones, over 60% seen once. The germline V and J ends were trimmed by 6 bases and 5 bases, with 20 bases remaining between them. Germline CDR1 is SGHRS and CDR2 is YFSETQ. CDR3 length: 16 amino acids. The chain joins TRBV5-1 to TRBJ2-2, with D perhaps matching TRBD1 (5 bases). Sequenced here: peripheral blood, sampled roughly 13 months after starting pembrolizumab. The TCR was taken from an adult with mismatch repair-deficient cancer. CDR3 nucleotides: TGCGCCAGCATGAGTGGCAGGGCTTTTTGGACCGGGGAGCTGTTTTTT. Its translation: CASMSGRAFWTGELFF.